This section outlines one T cell receptor (beta chain) sequence together with its context. This entry comes from a study of technical replicates of blood from a handful of donors. Some clones are missing from TCRdb's copy, which holds only in-frame ones; the method was immunoSEQ multiplex PCR. Among 84,000 or so clones listed, 97% were seen once. The CDR3 loop spans 16 amino acids. The junction had 11 bases not matched to a gene; V was cut back by 5 bases and J by 8 bases. Germline CDR1 SEHNR, CDR2 FQNEAQ (reference sequence). This sequence originates from a human donor in good health. Sequenced input: T cells isolated from PBMCs. The chain combines TRBV7-9 with TRBJ1-5; 11 bases fit TRBD1. The CDR3 DNA is TGTGCCAGCAGCACGAGGACAGGGGGCTTCGAGAAGCCCCAGCATTTT. Its translation is CASSTRTGGFEKPQHF.